This TCR beta chain comes out of a study of beta chain features in type 1 diabetes. Overall study findings and caveats: Sequencing of cDNA might inflate the share of cells that strongly express TCR. Shortening that was moderate but significant affected the TCRB CDR3s of Type 1 diabetes patients in all four CD4+ subsets.

Expressed TCRB transcripts got sequenced, as all isolated RNA was reverse transcribed. Measured with immunoSEQ multiplex PCR; TCRdb has only the in-frame clones, and not every one. Among hundreds of thousands of clones listed, around 15% were seen once. With 4 bases removed from V and 0 bases from J, the gap between germline ends came to 16 bases. From germline, CDR1 is MDHEN and CDR2 SYDVKM. CDR3 length: 17 residues. As to this clone: Its antigen is undetermined.

This sequence joins TRBV28 and TRBJ1-5; D is possibly TRBD1 (6 bases). This TCR was recovered from a man aged 18 to 35 with type 1 diabetes. The material sequenced was naive CD4+ T cells from blood. As DNA, the CDR3 is TGTGCCAGCAGTTCCGAGAAGGGACACCATAGCAATCAGCCCCAGCATTTT. It is translated as CASSSEKGHHSNQPQHF.